This entry lists 14 T cell receptor beta chains sequenced from one sample in a study of metastatic and nonmetastatic thyroid tumors. TCRdb re-called the PCR reads via MiXCR. The sample carries 35,000 to 45,000 clones, 12% recorded once. All patients were treatment-naive before thyroid surgery. The specimen sequenced was blood. Receptor source: a male donor with papillary thyroid cancer or a benign thyroid nodule (not recorded which). Some clones in this sample may be carry-over from other donors' samples.

This clone was counted a single time. A much larger clonotype is one base distant, so this may be a read error. This sample includes further DNA sequences coding for the same CDR3. The rearrangement uses TRBV20-1 and TRBJ2-1, with TRBD2 identical over 8 bases. This CDR3 is 12 amino acids long. The trim removed 6 bases at V and 7 bases at J, leaving 5 bases unmatched. In germline, CDR1 is DFQATT, CDR2 SNEGSKA (reference sequence). CDR3 nucleotides: TGCAGTGCCCTGCCTAGCGGGAATGAGCAGTTCTTC. Its protein is CSALPSGNEQFF.

This clone was observed a handful of times. This chain connects TRBV6-2 or TRBV6-3 to TRBJ1-2; D uncertain. CDR1 and CDR2 (germline): MNHEY, SVGEGT. Trimming cost V 0 bases and J 4 bases, with 18 bases left between them. The CDR3 is 17 amino acids. DNA of the CDR3: TGTGCCAGCAGTTACTCGAACGTTGGCGCCACACTCTATGGCTACACCTTC. This encodes CASSYSNVGATLYGYTF.

This clone counts as medium-sized (0.01 to 0.1%). The chain joins TRBV6-1 to TRBJ1-2; TRBD1 is a possible D gene (6 bases). The CDR3 sequence is 15 residues long. Germline V lookup: CDR1 MNHNS, CDR2 SASEGT. Trimming removed 6 bases from V and 4 bases from J, with 18 bases in between. The chain's CDR3 is CASSPRQAGGYGYTF. The CDR3 coding sequence is TGTGCCAGCAGCCCTCGACAGGCCGGGGGCTATGGCTACACCTTC.

The table lists this clone with many counts. The same CDR3 can be traced to other DNA sequences in this sample. This chain connects TRBV2 to TRBJ2-3; TRBD2 aligns across 12 bases. This CDR3 has 16 residues. Germline V gene lookup returns CDR1 SNHLY and CDR2 FYNNEI. Trimming took 7 bases from V and 1 from J; bases not matched to a gene: 6. This chain's CDR3 is CASNLAGGPGTDTQYF. CDR3 nucleotides: TGTGCCAGCAACCTAGCGGGAGGGCCGGGCACAGATACGCAGTATTTT.

This clone was recorded a few times. The chain links TRBV6-1 to TRBJ1-1; D call uncertain. The CDR3 spans 16 residues. Per the germline V gene, CDR1 is MNHNS and CDR2 is SASEGT. V was trimmed by 0 bases and J by 1 base, leaving 12 bases between them. The CDR3 sequence is CASSEARRAGNTEAFF. In nucleotides, the CDR3 is TGTGCCAGCAGTGAAGCCAGAAGGGCTGGGAACACTGAAGCTTTCTTT.

This clone was counted at least ten times. This rearrangement joins TRBV6-6 to TRBJ2-5; tentative D call: TRBD1 (6 bases). Looked up from germline, CDR1 is MNHNY and CDR2 is SVGAGI (reference sequence). V lost 0 bases and J lost 0, with 17 bases in between. The CDR3 loop spans 18 amino acids. The CDR3 DNA follows: TGTGCCAGCAGTTACTCGGCCCTCCCGGGACACCACCAAGAGACCCAGTACTTC. Translated: CASSYSALPGHHQETQYF.

This sequence joins TRBV7-9 and TRBJ2-1, with TRBD1 matching 7 bases. The CDR3 loop spans 10 amino acids. CDR1 and CDR2 from the germline V gene are SEHNR and FQNEAQ (reference sequence). With 8 bases clipped from V and 10 bases from J, the junction kept 2 bases outside the gene matches. CDR3 amino acids: CASGTDEQFF. The CDR3 nucleotides read TGTGCCAGCGGGACAGACGAGCAGTTCTTC.

This clone was observed at least ten times. V and J are TRBV4-1 and TRBJ2-7; 9 bases align to TRBD1. The V and J ends lost 3 bases and 6 bases, in that order; junction bases with no gene match: 9. The CDR3 loop spans 15 amino acids. The germline CDR1 and CDR2 sequences are MGHRA and YSYEKL. Written as DNA, the CDR3 is TGCGCCAGCAGCCAGCCGGGACAGGGAGCCGGCGAGCAGTACTTC. Translated, it gives CASSQPGQGAGEQYF.

The chain carries TRBV10-3 and TRBJ2-5, with TRBD2 matching over 9 bases. V shed 3 bases, J shed 7 bases, and the junction held 12 bases outside the gene matches. The CDR3 sequence is 16 residues long. Per germline, CDR1 ENHRY and CDR2 SYGVKD. The CDR3 loop reads CAISERREGQRPTQYF. CDR3 DNA sequence: TGTGCCATCAGTGAAAGGCGGGAGGGACAACGTCCGACCCAGTACTTC.

In regard to this clone: Other nucleotide sequences from this sample produce the same CDR3. V usage is TRBV5-4 and J usage is TRBJ2-7; 7 bases are shared with TRBD2. The CDR3 has 13 residues. After removal of 4 bases from V and 7 bases from J, the junction contained 8 bases not matched to a gene. Germline lookup yields CDR1 SGHNT and CDR2 YYREEE (reference sequence). The CDR3 DNA reads TGTGCCAGCAGCGCTGCGGGGGTTAATGAGCAGTACTTC. It translates to CASSAAGVNEQYF.

The CDR3 loop reads CATRAGQGAGEKLFF. The CDR3 region has the DNA TGTGCCACCAGGGCGGGACAGGGGGCGGGTGAAAAACTGTTTTTT. This chain uses TRBV15 with TRBJ1-4; 12 bases are shared with TRBD1. V lost 6 bases and J lost 7; bases outside the gene matches: 6. The V gene's germline CDR1 is LNHNV and CDR2 YYDKDF (reference sequence). The CDR3 totals 15 residues. Full variable domain (missing parts from reference TRBV15 and TRBJ1-4): DAMVIQNPRYQVTQFGKPVTLSCSQTLNHNVMYWYQQKSSQAPKLLFHYYDKDFNNEADTPDNFQSRRPNTSFCFLDIRSPGLGDTAMYLCATRAGQGAGEKLFFGSGTQLSVL.

This clone was observed a few times. A much larger clone is a single base away; this may be a read error. At the DNA level, this CDR3 is encoded by other sequences in the same sample as well. This chain uses TRBV12-3 or TRBV12-4 with TRBJ2-5; D call uncertain. V was shortened by 0 bases and J by 2 bases, with 1 base between the two germline ends. CDR3 length equals 12 residues. The CDR3 here is CASSLAQETQYF. CDR3 nucleotide sequence: TGTGCCAGCAGTTTAGCTCAAGAGACCCAGTACTTC.

Comments on this clone: A read error may be the cause here, since a much bigger clone is one base away. The same CDR3 arises from other DNA sequences in this sample as well. The chain links TRBV9 to TRBJ2-7; TRBD2 is a possible D gene (6 bases). This CDR3 spans 14 amino acids. V shed 3 bases and J shed 0 bases, with 10 bases lying between them. The germline CDR1 and CDR2 sequences are SGDLS and YYNGEE. CDR3 bases: TGTGCCAGCAGCGATTCGGGAGACTCCTACGAGCAGTACTTC. This translates into CASSDSGDSYEQYF.

To note about this clone: A read error may be the cause here, since a much bigger clone is one base away. The V and J genes are TRBV7-9 and TRBJ1-3; no definite D call. V was shortened by 11 bases and J by 3 bases, with 14 bases between the two germline ends. The CDR3 covers 13 residues. Germline assignment: CDR1 SEHNR and CDR2 FQNEAQ (reference sequence). Here the CDR3 DNA reads TGTGCCTCCCCCTCGGGGAATGGAAACACCATATATTTT. It translates to CASPSGNGNTIYF.